The 14 T cell receptor beta chains given below trace back to one sample, sequenced in a study of T cells in tuberculosis. Measured with immunoSEQ multiplex PCR; TCRdb has only the in-frame clones, and not every one. This sample has some 23,000 clones; around nine tenths occur once, and the top ten carry under 20%. The sample consisted of PBMCs. The receptors were sampled from a donor aged 5 to 30 with latent tuberculosis or without tuberculosis infection. Some clones in this sample may be carry-over from other donors' samples.

The gene calls are TRBV6-4 and TRBJ1-2; D not certain. CDR3 length: 11 residues. Germline V lookup: CDR1 MRHNA, CDR2 SNTAGT. The V end was cut by 0 bases, the J end by 8 bases, with 4 bases between. CDR3 protein: CASSDSSGYTF. CDR3 in DNA: TGTGCCAGCAGTGACTCCTCGGGCTACACCTTC.

The chain carries TRBV9 and TRBJ2-1; maybe TRBD1 (5 bases). Germline CDR1 reads SGDLS; CDR2 reads YYNGEE. Trimming stripped 0 bases from V and 2 bases from J, with 6 bases between. The CDR3 is 14 residues long. The CDR3 bases are TGTGCCAGCAGCGTAGTAGGGGCCTACAATGAGCAGTTCTTC. Protein: CASSVVGAYNEQFF.

This chain links TRBV9 with TRBJ2-2; D may be TRBD1 (6 bases). Germline loops: CDR1 SGDLS, CDR2 YYNGEE. V lost 6 bases, J lost 2 bases, and 14 bases lay in between. This CDR3 has 15 residues. The CDR3 bases are TGTGCCAGCAAAAGGACAGAGAGTAACACCGGGGAGCTGTTTTTT. Its translation: CASKRTESNTGELFF.

This chain joins TRBV5-1 and TRBJ1-1; 9 positions agree with TRBD1. The germline V gene encodes CDR1 SGHRS and CDR2 YFSETQ. Losses at the gene ends were 3 bases for V and 1 base for J; bases not matched to a gene: 13. The CDR3 contains 18 residues. In DNA form, the CDR3 reads TGCGCCAGCAGCTCTTCCCCGGGACAGGGAGGGCGGAACACTGAAGCTTTCTTT. It translates to CASSSSPGQGGRNTEAFF.

V usage is TRBV5-1 and J usage is TRBJ1-2, with 8 bases lining up with TRBD1. The germline CDR1 and CDR2 sequences are SGHRS and YFSETQ. With 4 bases clipped from V and 8 bases from J, the junction kept 10 bases outside the gene matches. The CDR3 has 14 amino acids. The CDR3 DNA reads as TGCGCCAGCAGCCTCGAACTATCAGGGGGCGGCTACACCTTC. Encoded protein: CASSLELSGGGYTF.

The chain combines TRBV6-1 with TRBJ1-1; TRBD1 is a possible D gene (5 bases). Germline V CDR1 and CDR2: MNHNS, SASEGT. The CDR3 sequence is 15 residues long. V lost 1 base and J lost 1, with 10 bases in between. The CDR3 reads CASSEDERGNTEAFF. Written as DNA, the CDR3 is TGTGCCAGCAGTGAAGACGAAAGGGGGAACACTGAAGCTTTCTTT.

The chain recombines TRBV2 with TRBJ1-2; 9 nucleotides line up with TRBD1. The CDR3 has 14 amino acids. Germline V CDR1 and CDR2: SNHLY, FYNNEI. V was pared by 9 bases and J by 8 bases, with 13 bases of the junction left unmatched. In DNA form, the CDR3 reads TGTGCCAGTCGTGGACAGGGGCCCTCCCAGGGCTACACCTTC. Amino acid sequence: CASRGQGPSQGYTF.

The rearrangement joins TRBV28 to TRBJ1-1; 7 bases are a match to TRBD1. Trimming took 4 bases from V and 0 from J; bases not matched to a gene: 2. Per germline, CDR1 MDHEN and CDR2 SYDVKM. This CDR3 comprises 14 residues. The CDR3 protein is CASSSGQLNTEAFF. The CDR3 DNA sequence: TGTGCCAGCAGTTCGGGACAGTTGAACACTGAAGCTTTCTTT.

This sequence joins TRBV25-1 and TRBJ2-2; no reliable D call. The V end lost 9 bases, the J end lost 1 base, and 15 bases lay between the germline ends. Per germline, CDR1 MGHDK and CDR2 SYGVNS. This CDR3 is built from 15 residues. CDR3 sequence reads: CASSYPTGNTGELFF. CDR3 bases: TGTGCCAGTAGCTACCCTACGGGGAACACCGGGGAGCTGTTTTTT.

The gene calls are TRBV2 and TRBJ1-5; D is perhaps TRBD1 (5 bases). CDR1 and CDR2 (germline): SNHLY, FYNNEI. V lost 6 bases to trimming and J lost 0 bases, with 9 bases between them. CDR3 size: 14 residues. This chain's CDR3 is CASSATASNQPQHF. DNA of the CDR3: TGTGCCAGCAGCGCGACAGCTAGCAATCAGCCCCAGCATTTT.

The chain joins TRBV7-2 to TRBJ1-5, with TRBD1 matching 7 bases. The ends lost 4 bases at V and 5 bases at J; junction bases unmatched: 5. The CDR3 sequence is 14 residues long. From germline, CDR1 is SGHTA and CDR2 FQGNSA. CDR3 protein: CASSSDRAYQPQHF. DNA of the CDR3: TGTGCCAGCAGCTCAGACAGGGCTTATCAGCCCCAGCATTTT.

The genes are TRBV4-1 and TRBJ2-3; D unresolved. There are 17 residues in the CDR3. Germline CDR1 reads MGHRA; CDR2 reads YSYEKL. V was trimmed by 0 bases and J by 0 bases, leaving 13 bases between them. The CDR3 coding sequence is TGCGCCAGCAGCCAAGAGAAGAGAGAGTTAAGCACAGATACGCAGTATTTT. It is translated as CASSQEKRELSTDTQYF.

The count of this clone is one. The chain uses TRBV14 and TRBJ2-7, with TRBD1 as a possible D gene (6 bases). V was cut by 0 bases and J by 2 bases, with 23 bases left in between. The CDR3 runs to 19 residues. Germline CDR1 is SGHDN and CDR2 is FVKESK. CDR3 region: CASSQDPRDIYIPTYEQYF. The CDR3 bases are TGTGCCAGCAGCCAAGATCCCAGGGACATTTACATTCCTACCTACGAGCAGTACTTC.

V and J are TRBV18 and TRBJ2-7; no clear D gene. CDR1 is KGHSH, CDR2 LQKENI, per germline. Trimming took 4 bases from V and 2 from J, leaving 12 bases between them. The CDR3 sequence is 14 residues long. CDR3 residues: CASSLSSSTYEQYF. In nucleotides, the CDR3 is TGTGCCAGCTCACTTAGCAGCTCAACCTACGAGCAGTACTTC.